This T cell receptor beta chain was recovered during a study of T cells in Graves' hyperthyroidism and ophthalmopathy. TCR beta CDR3 regions were amplified from RNA transcripts. HTBI primers were the set used in a first-round RT-PCR of the TCR CDR3. Each CDR3 protein is one row after TCRdb ran MiXCR on the multiplex PCR reads. The table shows fewer than 700,000 distinct CDR3 sequences, with about 17% occurring only once. With a duration under 2 months, the hyperthyroidism was newly diagnosed in patients aged 18 to 65. Orbital computed tomography and thyroid ultrasound, together with serum TRAb and thyroxine and clinical symptoms, were used for diagnoses. This clonotype was seen a few times. The V gene lost 5 bases and the J gene lost 0 bases, with 13 bases spanning the gap. Per germline, CDR1 MNHNS and CDR2 SASEGT. The CDR3 runs to 15 residues.

The V and J genes are TRBV6-1 and TRBJ1-2; D uncertain. The receptor comes from a woman aged 25 to 39 with Graves' hyperthyroidism. The sample was blood. The CDR3 DNA is TGTGCCAGCAGTCTTCGGACGGCAGCTAACTATGGCTACACCTTC. This gives the protein CASSLRTAANYGYTF.